The present entry profiles one T cell receptor (beta chain) with its context. Its matching antigen is unknown. Use of 60 Vbeta and 13 Jbeta primers characterized the PCR. The data were produced by immunoSEQ multiplex PCR, yet TCRdb's version contains in-frame clones alone and is incomplete. The table includes about 190,000 clones, approximately 85% detected once. The data stem from a study of cytomegalovirus exposure and HLA in healthy donors. Each donor's status was that of a healthy bone marrow donor. Study-level findings and limits: TCR beta sequences reportedly predicted most subjects' HLA-A and HLA-B alleles accurately. CMV serostatus was the only recorded immune exposure for donors.

The V and J ends lost 1 base and 10 bases respectively, with 5 bases between them. This CDR3 contains 11 residues. The germline V gene encodes CDR1 LNHNV and CDR2 YYDKDF (reference sequence). Sequenced: PBMCs. The source of this sequence is a woman between 18 and 30 years old in good health and CMV-seronegative. The chain links TRBV15 to TRBJ2-1; D is undetermined. The CDR3 spells CATSRVSEQFF. CDR3 DNA sequence: TGTGCCACCAGCAGAGTAAGCGAGCAGTTCTTC.